This T cell receptor (beta chain) was sequenced for a study of identical twins. The CDR3 sequence is 16 residues long. With 5 bases removed from V and 2 bases from J, the gap between germline ends came to 18 bases. Germline CDR1 reads SEHNR; CDR2 reads FQNEAQ (reference sequence). A universal primer site was incorporated via template switching, and the cDNA contained unique molecular identifiers. TCRdb passed the 5' RACE reads through MiXCR, listing each CDR3 protein once. This table has about 720,000 distinct CDR3 sequences, 8% to 9% appearing once. This same sample was also part of a study on yellow fever vaccine responses in identical twins.

V usage is TRBV7-9 and J usage is TRBJ2-5; D possibly corresponds to TRBD1 (5 bases). The sample taken for sequencing was PBMCs. The clonotype originates from a woman younger than 35 in good health. The CDR3 bases are TGTGCCAGCAGCGCTATTGTGGGGCCTTTTCAAGAGACCCAGTACTTC. Amino acid sequence: CASSAIVGPFQETQYF. Combining the CDR3 with reference TRBV7-9 and TRBJ2-5 gives the whole variable domain DTGVSQNPRHKITKRGQNVTFRCDPISEHNRLYWYRQTLGQGPEFLTYFQNEAQLEKSRLLSDRFSAERPKGSFSTLEIQRTEQGDSAMYLCASSAIVGPFQETQYFGPGTRLLVL.